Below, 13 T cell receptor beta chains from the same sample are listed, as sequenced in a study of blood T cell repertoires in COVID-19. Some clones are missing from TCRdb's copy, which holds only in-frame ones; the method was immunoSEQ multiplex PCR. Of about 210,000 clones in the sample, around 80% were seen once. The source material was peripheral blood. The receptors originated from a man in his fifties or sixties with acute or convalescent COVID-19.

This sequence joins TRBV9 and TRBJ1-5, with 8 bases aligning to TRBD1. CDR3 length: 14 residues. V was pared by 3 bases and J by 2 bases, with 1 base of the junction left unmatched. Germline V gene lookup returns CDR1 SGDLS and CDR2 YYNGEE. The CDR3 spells CASSADRGNQPQHF. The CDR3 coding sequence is TGTGCCAGCAGCGCGGACAGGGGCAATCAGCCCCAGCATTTT.

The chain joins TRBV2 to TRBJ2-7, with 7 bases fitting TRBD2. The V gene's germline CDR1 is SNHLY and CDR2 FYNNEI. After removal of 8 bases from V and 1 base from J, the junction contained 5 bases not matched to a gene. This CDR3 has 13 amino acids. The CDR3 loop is CASQAGPSYEQYF. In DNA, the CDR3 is TGTGCCAGCCAAGCGGGGCCATCCTACGAGCAGTACTTC.

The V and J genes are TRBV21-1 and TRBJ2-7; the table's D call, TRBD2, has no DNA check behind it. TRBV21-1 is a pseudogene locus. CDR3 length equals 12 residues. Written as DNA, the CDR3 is TGTGCCAGCAGCAAAGAAGCCCACGAGCAGTACTTC. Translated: CASSKEAHEQYF.

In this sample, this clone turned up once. CDR3 in amino acids: CSVTPDRVFSGNRVNTEAFF. CDR3 coding DNA: TGCAGCGTTACACCGGACAGGGTATTCTCGGGAAATAGGGTGAACACTGAAGCTTTCTTT. This chain links TRBV29-1 with TRBJ1-1; 8 nucleotides line up with TRBD1. This CDR3 comprises 20 residues. The germline gives CDR1 SQVTM, CDR2 ANQGSEA. V gave up 5 bases and J gave up 0 bases; unmatched junction bases: 23.

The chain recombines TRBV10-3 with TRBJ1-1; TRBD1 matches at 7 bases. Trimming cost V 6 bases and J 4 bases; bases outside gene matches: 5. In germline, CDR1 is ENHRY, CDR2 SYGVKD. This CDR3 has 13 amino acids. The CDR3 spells CAIRQGSVTEAFF. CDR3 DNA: TGTGCCATCAGACAGGGGAGTGTCACTGAAGCTTTCTTT.

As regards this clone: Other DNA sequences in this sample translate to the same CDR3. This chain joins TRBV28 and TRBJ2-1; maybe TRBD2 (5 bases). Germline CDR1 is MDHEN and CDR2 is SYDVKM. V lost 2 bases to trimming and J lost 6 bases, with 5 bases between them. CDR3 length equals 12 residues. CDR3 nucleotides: TGTGCCAGCAGTTTACGGGGCAATGAGCAGTTCTTC. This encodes CASSLRGNEQFF.

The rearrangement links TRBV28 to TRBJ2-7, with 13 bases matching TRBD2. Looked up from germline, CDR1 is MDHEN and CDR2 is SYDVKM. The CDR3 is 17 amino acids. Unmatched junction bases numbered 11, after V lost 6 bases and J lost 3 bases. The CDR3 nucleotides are TGTGCCAGCAGCCGAGTCGGGACTAGCGGGACTGGCTACGAGCAGTACTTC. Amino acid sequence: CASSRVGTSGTGYEQYF.

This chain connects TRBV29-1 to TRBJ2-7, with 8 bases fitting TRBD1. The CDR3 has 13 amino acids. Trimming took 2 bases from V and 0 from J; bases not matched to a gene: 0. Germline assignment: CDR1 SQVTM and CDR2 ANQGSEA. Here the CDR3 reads CSVETGGSYEQYF. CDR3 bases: TGCAGCGTTGAAACAGGGGGCTCCTACGAGCAGTACTTC.

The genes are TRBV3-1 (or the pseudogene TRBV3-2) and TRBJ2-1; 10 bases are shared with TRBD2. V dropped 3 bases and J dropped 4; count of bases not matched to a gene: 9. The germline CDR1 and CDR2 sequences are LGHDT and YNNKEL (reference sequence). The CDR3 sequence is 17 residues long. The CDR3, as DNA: TGTGCCAGCAGCCAGGCGGTTAGCGGGGGGTGGTACAATGAGCAGTTCTTC. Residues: CASSQAVSGGWYNEQFF.

This chain's CDR3 is CASSQDDAGGPADTQYF. CDR3 DNA sequence: TGTGCCAGCAGCCAAGATGACGCGGGAGGGCCGGCGGATACGCAGTATTTT. The V call is TRBV3-1 (or the pseudogene TRBV3-2), the J call TRBJ2-3; 9 bases align to TRBD2. The CDR3 totals 17 residues. J gave up 6 bases and V 0 bases, and 10 bases lay outside the gene matches. Germline V lookup: CDR1 LGHDT, CDR2 YNNKEL (reference sequence).

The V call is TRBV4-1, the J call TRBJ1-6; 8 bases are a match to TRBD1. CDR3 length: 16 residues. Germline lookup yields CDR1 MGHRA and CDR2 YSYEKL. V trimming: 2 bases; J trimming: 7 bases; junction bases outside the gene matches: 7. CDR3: CASSQTGQGRNSPLHF. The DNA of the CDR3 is TGCGCCAGCAGCCAAACCGGACAGGGTCGGAATTCACCCCTCCACTTT.

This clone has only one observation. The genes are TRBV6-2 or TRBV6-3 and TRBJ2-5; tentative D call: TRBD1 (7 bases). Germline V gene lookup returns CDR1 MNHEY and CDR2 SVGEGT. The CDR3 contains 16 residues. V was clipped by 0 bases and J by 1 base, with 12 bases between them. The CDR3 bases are TGTGCCAGCAGTTACTCTGGAGGGGGCGTCCAAGAGACCCAGTACTTC. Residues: CASSYSGGGVQETQYF.

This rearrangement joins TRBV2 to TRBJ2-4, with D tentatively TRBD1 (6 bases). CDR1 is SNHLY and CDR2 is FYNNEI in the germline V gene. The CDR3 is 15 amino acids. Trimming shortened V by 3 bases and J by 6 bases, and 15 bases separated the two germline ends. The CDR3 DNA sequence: TGTGCCAGCAGTGAGGGGGCCAGGAGAATAAACATTCAGTACTTC. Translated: CASSEGARRINIQYF.